These T cell receptor beta chains were read from a single sample in a study of blood T cell repertoires in COVID-19. Here immunoSEQ multiplex PCR was the method, and the copy in TCRdb shows in-frame clones only, minus some. The sample contains roughly 220,000 clones, around four fifths of which appear only once. Sequenced material: peripheral blood. The receptors stem from an older woman who had recovered from COVID-19. Both conserved end residues are part of each CDR3. A D gene is named only where the DNA matches it firmly. For some rows the clone size is stated as once, few or many, or as a class when expanded; others skip it.

TRBV7-2,16,NA,TRBJ2-5,TRBD1,TGTGCCAGCAGCTTTCACCGGGACAGGTTCGAGGAGACCCAGTACTTC,CASSFHRDRFEETQYF
TRBV20-1,12,NA,TRBJ1-2,NA,TGCAGTGCTAGTCTGGGGGGTTATGGCTACACCTTC,CSASLGGYGYTF
TRBV9,16,NA,TRBJ2-2,TRBD2,TGTGCCCGCAGCCCGCGGGAGGGGGGGAACACCGGGGAGCTGTTTTTT,CARSPREGGNTGELFF
TRBV14,14,NA,TRBJ1-1,TRBD1,TGTGCCAGCAGCCTCCTAGGACAGGGGGCGCCCGCTTTCTTT,CASSLLGQGAPAFF
TRBV5-1,16,NA,TRBJ1-6,NA,TGCGCCAGCAGCTCCCAGGGAAGCGCCTATAATTCACCCCTCCACTTT,CASSSQGSAYNSPLHF
TRBV3-1/TRBV3-2,14,NA,TRBJ2-7,TRBD1,TGTGCCAGCAGCGGACGGGACAGGTCCGACGAGCAGTACTTC,CASSGRDRSDEQYF
TRBV13,17,NA,TRBJ1-1,NA,TGTGCCAGCAGCTTAGAAGGGAGCTGGGCGCTGAACACTGAAGCTTTCTTT,CASSLEGSWALNTEAFF
TRBV11-2,14,NA,TRBJ1-2,TRBD1,TGTGCCAGCAGCATCAGGGGGCCCGGCTATGGCTACACCTTC,CASSIRGPGYGYTF
TRBV27,17,NA,TRBJ1-2,TRBD1,TGTGCCAGCAGTCCCTCCCCCGGCAGGGGGAATGATTATGGCTACACCTTC,CASSPSPGRGNDYGYTF
TRBV3-1/TRBV3-2,17,NA,TRBJ2-1,TRBD2,TGTGCCAGCAGCCTATGGCTCGCGGGGGGCCGCGTGAATGAGCAGTTCTTC,CASSLWLAGGRVNEQFF
TRBV3-1/TRBV3-2,11,NA,TRBJ1-2,NA,TGTGCCAGCAGCCAAGGGGCCGGCTACACCTTC,CASSQGAGYTF
TRBV6-4,18,NA,TRBJ1-5,TRBD1,TGTGCCAGCAGCCTTCCAACAGGGGGCCAGTCTAGCAATCAGCCCCAGCATTTT,CASSLPTGGQSSNQPQHF
TRBV7-3,16,few,TRBJ2-2,TRBD1,TGTGCCAGCAGCCCACTGACAGGGGAGAACACCGGGGAGCTGTTTTTT,CASSPLTGENTGELFF
TRBV3-1/TRBV3-2,16,NA,TRBJ1-1,TRBD1,TGTGCCAGCAGCTCACGCCCCGGGACAGGGAACACTGAAGCTTTCTTT,CASSSRPGTGNTEAFF
TRBV3-1/TRBV3-2,14,NA,TRBJ1-2,NA,TGTGCCAGCAGCCAAGATGGGGGGAACTATGGCTACACCTTC,CASSQDGGNYGYTF
TRBV7-3,13,once,TRBJ1-1,TRBD1,TGTGCCAGCAGCACGGACAGGGGGACTGAAGCTTTCTTT,CASSTDRGTEAFF
TRBV4-1,14,NA,TRBJ1-2,NA,TGCGCCAGCAGCCAAGATGGTACAGGGAGCGGCTACACCTTC,CASSQDGTGSGYTF
TRBV18,15,NA,TRBJ1-1,NA,TGTGCCAGCTCACCCCCATCTACAGGGTCCACTGAAGCTTTCTTT,CASSPPSTGSTEAFF
TRBV7-2,12,NA,TRBJ2-4,TRBD2,TGTGCCAGCAGCTTAATGCGGGGGGGCCGGTACTTC,CASSLMRGGRYF
TRBV5-1,16,NA,TRBJ2-3,TRBD2,TGCGCCAGCAGCCTGACGACTAGCGGGGTAGGAGATACGCAGTATTTT,CASSLTTSGVGDTQYF
TRBV5-4,16,NA,TRBJ2-3,TRBD2,TGTGCCAGCAGCACCGGACTAGCGGCTAGCACAGATACGCAGTATTTT,CASSTGLAASTDTQYF
TRBV3-1/TRBV3-2,13,NA,TRBJ2-5,TRBD1,TGTGCCAGCAGCACCTACAGGGGAGAGACCCAGTACTTC,CASSTYRGETQYF
TRBV19,13,NA,TRBJ2-5,NA,TGTGCCAGTACCTCCCCCGGCGGAGAGACCCAGTACTTC,CASTSPGGETQYF
TRBV7-7,13,NA,TRBJ2-2,NA,TGTGCTAGCAGCGCCAGGGTTGCCGGGGAGCTGTTTTTT,CASSARVAGELFF
TRBV7-2,13,few,TRBJ1-5,TRBD1,TGTGCCAGCAGCGTCAGGGGGAACCAGCCCCAGCATTTT,CASSVRGNQPQHF
TRBV2,13,NA,TRBJ1-5,NA,TGTGCCAGCAGTTCCAGGATTGATCAGCCCCAGCATTTT,CASSSRIDQPQHF
TRBV7-8,18,many,TRBJ2-3,TRBD2,TGTGCCAGCAGCTTAGACGTCGGAAGCGGGGGGGCCTCAGATACGCAGTATTTT,CASSLDVGSGGASDTQYF
TRBV15,14,NA,TRBJ1-2,TRBD1,TGTGCCACCAGCACAAGAAAGACAGGGGATGGCTACACCTTC,CATSTRKTGDGYTF
TRBV5-4,15,once,TRBJ2-3,NA,TGTGCCAGCAGCTTCTTGGCGGAGATCACAGATACGCAGTATTTT,CASSFLAEITDTQYF
TRBV9,15,NA,TRBJ1-3,TRBD1,TGTGCCAGCAGCGTCCAGGGGGCCACTGGAAACACCATATATTTT,CASSVQGATGNTIYF
TRBV4-2,13,NA,TRBJ2-1,NA,TGTGCCAGCAGCCACGCTAGCATCCCTGAGCAGTTCTTC,CASSHASIPEQFF
TRBV7-2,16,NA,TRBJ1-2,TRBD1,TGTGCCAGCTCCATAACCGGGACAGGGCAGAGCTATGGCTACACCTTC,CASSITGTGQSYGYTF
TRBV19,15,NA,TRBJ1-4,TRBD1,TGTGCCAGTAGTCCTAGGGACAGCTCAGATGAAAAACTGTTTTTT,CASSPRDSSDEKLFF
TRBV6-6,15,NA,TRBJ2-6,NA,TGTGCCAGCAGCGAGACTAGTTCTGGGGCCAACGTCCTGACTTTC,CASSETSSGANVLTF
TRBV19,16,NA,TRBJ1-1,NA,TGTGCCAGTAGTATTAGGCGACAGGTAGAACTAGGGGAAGCTTTCTTT,CASSIRRQVELGEAFF
TRBV7-3,14,NA,TRBJ1-1,NA,TGTGCCAGCAGCCCGAGGGGGATGAACACTGAAGCTTTCTTT,CASSPRGMNTEAFF
TRBV7-9,14,NA,TRBJ1-2,NA,TGTGCCAGCAGAACAGGACAGCGATACTATGGCTACACCTTC,CASRTGQRYYGYTF
TRBV24-1,14,NA,TRBJ1-1,NA,TGTGCCACCAGTGCCCCTCCGGGGAACACTGAAGCTTTCTTT,CATSAPPGNTEAFF
TRBV9,16,NA,TRBJ2-1,TRBD2,TGTGCCAGCAGCGTAGAGCGGACTAGCGGATACAATGAGCAGTTCTTC,CASSVERTSGYNEQFF
TRBV9,14,NA,TRBJ2-3,TRBD1,TGTGCCAGCAGCGCAATACAGGGGAGAGATACGCAGTATTTT,CASSAIQGRDTQYF
TRBV29-1,13,NA,TRBJ2-1,NA,TGCAGCGTTGAAGCGACCCGGGGGTCTGAGCAGTTCTTC,CSVEATRGSEQFF
TRBV18,24,NA,TRBJ2-7,TRBD2,TGTGCCAGCTCACCATCTAAGAGGGGAGGACTGCTAGCGGGGGGCCTAGACGTCTCCTACGAGCAGTACTTC,CASSPSKRGGLLAGGLDVSYEQYF
TRBV14,14,NA,TRBJ1-1,NA,TGTGCCAGCAGCCAAGAGGGCATGAACACTGAAGCTTTCTTT,CASSQEGMNTEAFF
TRBV4-1,15,NA,TRBJ2-2,NA,TGCGCCAGCAGCTTAACGGGGAGTTACACCGGGGAGCTGTTTTTT,CASSLTGSYTGELFF
TRBV20-1,11,NA,TRBJ1-1,NA,TGCATTCTGTACAGGGACACTGAAGCTTTCTTT,CILYRDTEAFF
TRBV5-4,13,few,TRBJ1-5,NA,TGTGCCAGCAGCTTGTACCCAACGGAGCCCCAGCATTTT,CASSLYPTEPQHF